These 19 T cell receptor beta chains share one sample of origin, sequenced in a study of CD8 T cells in cerebrospinal fluid in Alzheimer's disease. TCRdb reprocessed the 10x single-cell sequencing reads, with one entry per CDR3 protein and no DNA. This table holds 1,500 or so distinct CDR3 sequences. Specimen: cerebrospinal fluid. These TCRs come from a human donor with mild cognitive impairment.

This clonotype is classed as medium-sized (0.01 to 0.1%) by frequency. J is TRBJ1-5 and V is TRBV5-1; TCRdb proposes TRBD1, but this gene call is untestable without DNA. There are 16 residues in the CDR3. Germline CDR1 reads SGHRS; CDR2 reads YFSETQ. CDR3 sequence reads: CASSSSHRDSQWPQHF.

Measured by frequency, this clonotype is medium-sized. The J gene is TRBJ1-5, the V gene TRBV19; as DNA is missing, the TRBD1 call by TCRdb cannot be tested. CDR3 size: 13 residues. The germline V gene encodes CDR1 LNHDA and CDR2 SQIVND (reference sequence). CDR3 loop: CASSIRGPKPQHF.

This chain links TRBV2 with TRBJ2-6; no DNA is available, so the TRBD2 call from TCRdb remains unchecked. The CDR3 contains 16 residues. CDR1 is SNHLY, CDR2 FYNNEI, per germline. This CDR3 reads CASSEQRDAGANVLTF.

This clonotype is deemed medium-sized (0.01 to 0.1%) by its frequency. The chain carries TRBV4-3 and TRBJ2-3; TCRdb's assignment of TRBD2 cannot be checked, as there is no DNA. This CDR3 contains 17 residues. Germline CDR1 is LGHNA and CDR2 is YSLEER. The CDR3 sequence is CASSQVPSGRGMDTQYF.

The CDR3 spells CASSIADSNTGNTIYF. This chain joins TRBV19 and TRBJ1-3; TCRdb calls TRBD1, which cannot be checked without DNA. The CDR3 spans 16 residues. Germline CDR1 and CDR2: LNHDA and SQIVND (reference sequence). Based on the CDR3 plus reference TRBV19 and TRBJ1-3, the full variable domain is DGGITQSPKYLFRKEGQNVTLSCEQNLNHDAMYWYRQDPGQGLRLIYYSQIVNDFQKGDIAEGYSVSREKKESFPLTVTSAQKNPTAFYLCASSIADSNTGNTIYFGEGSWLTVV.

The chain recombines TRBV5-1 with TRBJ2-3; without DNA, the TCRdb call of TRBD1 cannot be checked. This CDR3 is 14 amino acids long. The germline CDR1 and CDR2 sequences are SGHRS and YFSETQ. CDR3 protein: CASSSRPGADTQYF.

This clonotype is classed as medium-sized (0.01 to 0.1%) by frequency. This chain connects TRBV7-8 to TRBJ2-7; with no DNA, the TCRdb D assignment of TRBD1 cannot be verified. Germline V gene sequence: CDR1 SGHVS, CDR2 FQNEAQ. The CDR3 covers 15 residues. CDR3 sequence reads: CASSPDRGVTYEQYF.

The CDR3: CASSVDGGAAQPQHF. V and J are TRBV9 and TRBJ1-5; TCRdb gives TRBD1 as the D gene, but with no DNA this cannot be confirmed. The germline gives CDR1 SGDLS, CDR2 YYNGEE. The length of the CDR3 is 15 residues.

This clonotype is classed as medium-sized by frequency. V usage is TRBV6-6 and J usage is TRBJ1-3. This CDR3 is built from 13 residues. Germline V gives CDR1 MNHNY, CDR2 SVGAGI (reference sequence). This chain's CDR3 is CASKNPSGNTIYF.

The CDR3 reads CASSREGLAGRRYEQFF. The chain carries TRBV6-5 and TRBJ2-1; TCRdb designates TRBD2, a call that cannot be tested without DNA. There are 17 residues in the CDR3. Per the germline V gene, CDR1 is MNHEY and CDR2 is SVGAGI.

Its frequency marks this clonotype as medium-sized. The rearrangement joins TRBV12-3 or TRBV12-4 to TRBJ2-6; the TRBD1 assignment by TCRdb is unverifiable without DNA. The CDR3 spans 15 residues. The CDR3 here is CASSLGTSGANVLTF.

This chain joins TRBV6-2 or TRBV6-3 and TRBJ2-7; without DNA, the TCRdb call of TRBD1 cannot be checked. The germline V gene has CDR1 MNHEY and CDR2 SVGEGT. The CDR3 has 14 residues. CDR3 in amino acids: CASSYSFGTYEQYF.

This chain uses TRBV27 with TRBJ1-2; the TCRdb D gene call, TRBD1, has no DNA to confirm it. The CDR3 runs to 15 residues. Per the germline V gene, CDR1 is MNHEY and CDR2 is SMNVEV (reference sequence). The CDR3 sequence: CASSFGGRSNYGYTF.

In terms of frequency, this clonotype is medium-sized. J is TRBJ2-4 and V is TRBV21-1; TCRdb lists TRBD2, though no DNA is available to test this call. TRBV21-1 is deemed a pseudogene. This CDR3 is built from 18 residues. CDR3 region: CASSKGGTSGTTGNIQYF.

This clonotype registers medium-sized by frequency. The rearrangement links TRBV6-1 to TRBJ1-5. Germline CDR1 reads MNHNS; CDR2 reads SASEGT. CDR3 length equals 13 residues. CDR3 in amino acids: CASSEASPRPQHF.

V gene TRBV12-3 or TRBV12-4 combines with J gene TRBJ2-1; TCRdb picks TRBD2, but there is no DNA to check that call. This CDR3 is built from 16 residues. The CDR3 protein is CASSFPSGGLGNEQFF.

This clonotype is classed as large by frequency. This sequence joins TRBV15 and TRBJ1-6. This CDR3 is built from 17 residues. Per the germline V gene, CDR1 is LNHNV and CDR2 is YYDKDF (reference sequence). CDR3 in amino acids: CATSRDPESSYNSPLHF.

The chain joins TRBV19 to TRBJ2-7; with no DNA, the TCRdb D assignment of TRBD1 cannot be verified. The CDR3 has 12 amino acids. Germline values: CDR1 LNHDA, CDR2 SQIVND (reference sequence). The CDR3 region is CASSTGSYEQYF.

In terms of frequency, this clonotype is medium-sized. CDR3 loop: CASSQDTVLAGDEQYF. This rearrangement joins TRBV4-3 to TRBJ2-7; TCRdb names TRBD2, which stays unverified in the absence of DNA. The germline V gene has CDR1 LGHNA and CDR2 YSLEER. This CDR3 has 16 amino acids.